Listed here are 25 T cell receptor beta chains from one sample, sequenced in a study of response to subunit inactivated influenza vaccine. TCRdb analysed the RT-PCR reads with MiXCR anew, one entry per CDR3 protein. The sample comprises roughly 630,000 distinct CDR3 sequences, around 15% of which are singletons, and approximately 7.6% rests with the top ten. This specimen consisted of PBMCs from blood, obtained around two weeks before vaccination. Every receptor here comes from a man aged 50 to 60 who received an inactivated influenza vaccine.

The CDR3 coding sequence is TGTGCCAGCAGTTACTCGATTGGGCCGGGCACCGGGGAGCTGTTTTTT. This translates into CASSYSIGPGTGELFF. This chain joins TRBV6-5 and TRBJ2-2; D uncertain. Trimming removed 0 bases at V and 4 bases at J, with 12 bases between. The V gene's germline CDR1 is MNHEY and CDR2 SVGAGI. The CDR3 has 16 residues.

V usage is TRBV15 and J usage is TRBJ2-3; tentative D call: TRBD2 (5 bases). This CDR3 has 15 residues. Germline assignment: CDR1 LNHNV and CDR2 YYDKDF (reference sequence). With 3 bases removed from V and 8 bases from J, the gap between germline ends came to 18 bases. The CDR3 DNA follows: TGTGCCACCAGCAGTTCCCTAGGCGTAGAGGGTACGCAGTATTTT. Translation: CATSSSLGVEGTQYF.

The V gene is TRBV5-5, the J gene TRBJ2-7, with 7 bases that match TRBD1. The CDR3 loop spans 15 amino acids. Germline CDR1 and CDR2: SGHKS and YYEKEE (reference sequence). Trimming at V came to 0 bases and at J to 4 bases, leaving 7 bases not matched to a gene. Here the CDR3 DNA reads TGTGCCAGCAGCTTGGAGGGACAGCGCCTGTACGAGCAGTACTTC. Its protein is CASSLEGQRLYEQYF.

This clonotype was detected only a few times. The CDR3 coding sequence is TGTGCCAGCAGCTTAGACCCGGGACAGGGACAAGAGACCCAGTACTTC. This encodes CASSLDPGQGQETQYF. The chain joins TRBV7-6 to TRBJ2-5, with 9 nucleotides matching TRBD1. The CDR3 has 16 amino acids. J lost 2 bases, V lost 1 base, and 5 bases had no gene match. Germline V gene sequence: CDR1 SGHVS, CDR2 FNYEAQ.

This clonotype was counted at least ten times. This chain links TRBV6-2 or TRBV6-3 with TRBJ2-7; D remains unclear. CDR1 is MNHEY and CDR2 is SVGEGT in the germline V gene. CDR3 length equals 13 residues. Trimming cost V 3 bases and J 0 bases, with 6 bases left between them. The CDR3 loop reads CASSYFISYEQYF. CDR3 coding DNA: TGTGCCAGCAGTTATTTCATCTCCTACGAGCAGTACTTC.

This clonotype has ten or more counts. The chain recombines TRBV10-3 with TRBJ1-1, with D maybe TRBD1 (5 bases). CDR3 length: 13 amino acids. Germline V gives CDR1 ENHRY, CDR2 SYGVKD. V shed 0 bases and J shed 6 bases, with 8 bases lying between them. The chain's CDR3 is CAISESIRAEAFF. The CDR3 DNA reads TGTGCCATCAGTGAGTCGATCAGGGCTGAAGCTTTCTTT.

J is TRBJ2-5 and V is TRBV5-5; D gene ambiguous. Trimming removed 0 bases from V and 5 bases from J, with 11 bases in between. Looked up from germline, CDR1 is SGHKS and CDR2 is YYEKEE (reference sequence). This CDR3 is built from 14 residues. CDR3 amino acids: CASSLEGTSETQYF. As DNA, the CDR3 is TGTGCCAGCAGCTTGGAAGGCACCTCGGAGACCCAGTACTTC. Drawing the rest from reference TRBV5-5 and TRBJ2-5, the complete variable domain is DAGVTQSPTHLIKTRGQQVTLRCSPISGHKSVSWYQQVLGQGPQFIFQYYEKEERGRGNFPDRFSARQFPNYSSELNVNALLLGDSALYLCASSLEGTSETQYFGPGTRLLVL.

Remarks on this clonotype: A much larger clone is a single base away; this may be a read error. The J gene is TRBJ1-1, the V gene TRBV10-2, with D possibly being TRBD1 (5 bases). CDR3 length: 18 amino acids. The germline V gene encodes CDR1 WSHSY and CDR2 SAAADI. CDR3 bases: TGCGCCAGGAGTGAGTCGACAGTCGGAGGGGTCTCGGACACTGAAGCTTTCTTT. Encoded protein: CARSESTVGGVSDTEAFF.

The chain has TRBV12-3 or TRBV12-4 and TRBJ2-7, with a possible D match to TRBD2 (7 bases). V was pared by 5 bases and J by 3 bases, with 17 bases between. The CDR3 has 15 amino acids. For the CDR3, the DNA is TGTGCCAGCAGTAAGGGGAGGGGGGGTCTCTACGAGCAGTACTTC. Translated: CASSKGRGGLYEQYF.

This clonotype was seen only a few times. The rearrangement joins TRBV6-2 or TRBV6-3 to TRBJ2-1, with TRBD1 matching 9 bases. The germline V gene has CDR1 MNHEY and CDR2 SVGEGT. Unmatched junction bases numbered 3, after V lost 6 bases and J lost 6 bases. CDR3 size: 13 residues. The CDR3 spells CASRRQGGNEQFF. The CDR3 nucleotides read TGTGCCAGCAGACGACAGGGGGGCAATGAGCAGTTCTTC.

The chain joins TRBV27 to TRBJ2-1; perhaps TRBD1 as D (5 bases). Germline CDR1 and CDR2: MNHEY and SMNVEV (reference sequence). The CDR3 runs to 18 residues. Trimming shortened V by 4 bases and J by 6 bases, and 25 bases separated the two germline ends. The CDR3 coding sequence is TGTGCCAGCAGTTCCCGAATTAGAAAAGGGGCTTGGGGCAATGAGCAGTTCTTC. Translating gives CASSSRIRKGAWGNEQFF.

The sample holds many counts of this clonotype. V is TRBV28 and J is TRBJ1-6, with 7 nucleotides matching TRBD1. The CDR3 is 15 residues long. Unmatched junction bases numbered 11, after V lost 8 bases and J lost 7 bases. Germline CDR1 and CDR2: MDHEN and SYDVKM. DNA of the CDR3: TGTGCCAGCGCCCCTCGGGACAGATTGAATTCACCCCTCCACTTT. Residues: CASAPRDRLNSPLHF.

This clonotype was detected only a few times. The chain has TRBV11-2 and TRBJ2-5; no definite D call. V was shortened by 0 bases and J by 4 bases, with 9 bases between the two germline ends. Germline-derived CDR1 and CDR2 are SGHAT and FQNNGV. This CDR3 contains 14 residues. CDR3 amino acids: CASSLDLVTETQYF. In DNA, the CDR3 is TGTGCCAGCAGCTTAGACCTAGTAACAGAGACCCAGTACTTC.

CDR3 residues: CASSQDMIPGAGGPDTQYF. CDR3 coding DNA: TGCGCCAGCAGCCAAGATATGATCCCGGGAGCGGGAGGGCCAGATACGCAGTATTTT. The chain recombines TRBV4-3 with TRBJ2-3, with 10 nucleotides matching TRBD2. This CDR3 is built from 19 residues. From germline, CDR1 is LGHNA and CDR2 YSLEER. V lost 0 bases, J lost 4 bases, and 13 bases stayed unmatched.

This clonotype was detected only a few times. This chain joins TRBV7-9 and TRBJ2-4; D possibly corresponds to TRBD2 (5 bases). CDR1 is SEHNR, CDR2 FQNEAQ, per germline (reference sequence). V lost 1 base and J lost 8, with 6 bases in between. This CDR3 comprises 12 residues. The chain's CDR3 is CASSLVGDIQYF. The CDR3 nucleotides read TGTGCCAGCAGCTTAGTCGGGGACATTCAGTACTTC.

V gene TRBV29-1 combines with J gene TRBJ2-2, with 10 bases lining up with TRBD1. The CDR3 extends over 15 amino acids. Unmatched junction bases numbered 11, after V lost 5 bases and J lost 8 bases. CDR1 is SQVTM and CDR2 is ANQGSEA in the germline V gene. CDR3 nucleotide sequence: TGCAGCGTTCAGGGACAGGGGTGGAAATCGGGGGAGCTGTTTTTT. Amino acids: CSVQGQGWKSGELFF.

The V and J genes are TRBV6-2 or TRBV6-3 and TRBJ2-2, with D possibly matching TRBD2 (6 bases). Germline assignment: CDR1 MNHEY and CDR2 SVGEGT. Deletions cut 2 bases from V and 5 bases from J, with 15 bases between. This CDR3 contains 16 residues. CDR3 protein: CASSYKDYRGTGELFF. The CDR3 region has the DNA TGTGCCAGCAGTTACAAGGACTACCGTGGGACCGGGGAGCTGTTTTTT.

This clonotype was counted at least ten times. The chain joins TRBV3-1 to TRBJ2-5; 8 bases match TRBD1. The CDR3 is 14 amino acids. V trimming: 4 bases; J trimming: 4 bases; junction bases outside the gene matches: 5. Looked up from germline, CDR1 is LGHDT and CDR2 is YNNKEL (reference sequence). DNA for the CDR3: TGTGCCAGCAGCCTAGGGACAGGATTAGAGACCCAGTACTTC. Translating gives CASSLGTGLETQYF.

This clonotype was detected only a few times. The V call is TRBV3-1, the J call TRBJ2-1; 8 bases map to TRBD2. The CDR3 length is 14 residues. After removal of 4 bases from V and 7 bases from J, the junction contained 6 bases not matched to a gene. Germline values: CDR1 LGHDT, CDR2 YNNKEL (reference sequence). This chain's CDR3 is CASSLRGAVNEQFF. DNA for the CDR3: TGTGCCAGCAGCCTGCGGGGGGCCGTGAATGAGCAGTTCTTC.

This clonotype showed up just a few times. The chain joins TRBV7-2 to TRBJ2-4; TRBD2 matches at 13 bases. J gave up 12 bases and V 6 bases, and 11 bases lay outside the gene matches. This CDR3 is 15 amino acids long. The germline V gene encodes CDR1 SGHTA and CDR2 FQGNSA. The CDR3 DNA reads as TGTGCCAGCAGATCACTAGCGGGAGGGTTGTCGGGTCAGTACTTC. Protein product: CASRSLAGGLSGQYF.

This clonotype was recorded a few times. This chain joins TRBV2 and TRBJ2-1; TRBD1 matches 7 bases. Germline V gene sequence: CDR1 SNHLY, CDR2 FYNNEI. This CDR3 comprises 15 residues. With V trimmed by 1 base and J by 2 bases, 2 bases remained unmatched. The CDR3 is CASSEETGPYNEQFF. DNA for the CDR3: TGTGCCAGCAGTGAAGAGACAGGGCCCTACAATGAGCAGTTCTTC.

This clonotype was detected only a few times. V and J are TRBV6-2 or TRBV6-3 and TRBJ2-7; D is undetermined. The CDR3 covers 10 residues. The germline CDR1 and CDR2 sequences are MNHEY and SVGEGT. Trimming removed 6 bases at V and 5 bases at J, with 5 bases between. CDR3 sequence (DNA): TGTGCCAGCAGGTGGGACGAGCAGTACTTC. This translates into CASRWDEQYF.

This clonotype appeared a few times. CDR3 nucleotide sequence: TGTGCCAGCAGCTTAGTAATGGGGACTAGCGCGTACCAAGAGACCCAGTACTTC. It is translated as CASSLVMGTSAYQETQYF. V gene TRBV11-2 combines with J gene TRBJ2-5, with 10 bases matching TRBD2. CDR1 and CDR2 from the germline V gene are SGHAT and FQNNGV. This CDR3 contains 18 residues. The trim removed 1 base at V and 0 bases at J, leaving 8 bases unmatched.

This clonotype was detected only a few times. The genes are TRBV20-1 and TRBJ2-1; 9 bases line up with TRBD2. V was pared by 5 bases and J by 5 bases, with 10 bases of the junction left unmatched. The CDR3 sequence is 15 residues long. In germline, CDR1 is DFQATT, CDR2 SNEGSKA (reference sequence). The CDR3 sequence: CSAPTSGRNNNEQFF. CDR3 in DNA: TGCAGTGCTCCGACTAGCGGCCGAAACAACAATGAGCAGTTCTTC.

The DNA for the CDR3 is TGCGCCAGCAGCCAAGATCATAGGTATCTGAGGACCCAGTACTTC. It specifies CASSQDHRYLRTQYF. The chain recombines TRBV4-1 with TRBJ2-5; D remains ambiguous. Trimming shortened V by 0 bases and J by 7 bases, and 15 bases separated the two germline ends. This CDR3 has 15 amino acids. Germline V CDR1 and CDR2: MGHRA, YSYEKL.